This TCR beta chain is from a study of shared clonotypes between healthy human individuals. Overall study context: Donors, aged 18 to 49, were a couple of women and a few men.

This CDR3 has 13 amino acids. In germline, CDR1 is SQVTM, CDR2 ANQGSEA. The V end was cut by 0 bases, the J end by 5 bases, with 8 bases between. Each replicate PCR on the sorted subsets used approximately 200 ng DNA (around 30,000 T cell genomes). Libraries were prepared by immunoSEQ multiplex PCR; TCRdb keeps only in-frame clonotypes and omits some of them. This table has roughly 2.2 million clones, around 93% appearing once. This clone was detected a few times. Donors were Caucasian adults residing in Nashville, Tennessee, USA. The chain links TRBV29-1 to TRBJ1-5; D remains ambiguous. Sequencing used naive CD4+ T cells from PBMCs. Subset defined: CD45RA+ positively selected. This receptor was taken from a man between 18 and 29 years old in good health. Some clones in this sample may be carry-over from other donors' samples. The CDR3 DNA reads TGCAGCGTTGAAGAGGGGAGGCATCAGCCCCAGCATTTT. Protein sequence: CSVEEGRHQPQHF.